Below, one T cell receptor beta chain is given with its context. Antigen unknown. Germline CDR1 is SEHNR and CDR2 is FQNEAQ (reference sequence). Trimming removed 1 base at V and 8 bases at J, with 14 bases between. The CDR3 sequence is 14 residues long. The sample is drawn from a study of T-cell memory formation after mild COVID-19. Study-wide results and caveats: The second-wave clones peaking on day 37 were not confirmed as SARS-CoV-2-specific. Among contracting clones, CD4+ were mainly CM/EM and CD8+ enriched in EMRA.

TCRdb ran MiXCR on the 5' RACE reads and lists one entry per CDR3 protein. The sample shows some 150,000 distinct CDR3 sequences, roughly 19% of them seen only once. This sequence originates from an adult woman who had mild COVID-19 (a few samples of this study predate the infection). Cell type and time point are not known. The material sequenced was PBMCs or a T cell subset sorted from them (not recorded which). The chain combines TRBV7-9 with TRBJ1-2; a possible D gene is TRBD1 (5 bases). CDR3 residues: CASSLEAGTRGYTF. For the CDR3, the DNA is TGTGCCAGCAGCTTAGAGGCTGGGACTAGGGGCTACACCTTC. The full variable domain, in which reference TRBV7-9 and TRBJ1-2 provide the parts outside the CDR3, is DTGVSQNPRHKITKRGQNVTFRCDPISEHNRLYWYRQTLGQGPEFLTYFQNEAQLEKSRLLSDRFSAERPKGSFSTLEIQRTEQGDSAMYLCASSLEAGTRGYTFGSGTRLTVV.